This T cell receptor beta chain is from a study of metastatic and nonmetastatic thyroid tumors. At the level of the study: A comparison of repertoires was made across blood and tumor or nodule tissue from malignant and benign thyroid patients.

Trimming took 2 bases from V and 2 from J, leaving 9 bases between them. The CDR3 runs to 13 residues. Germline V gene data show CDR1 as DFQATT and CDR2 as SNEGSKA (reference sequence). TCRdb re-called clones via MiXCR from the PCR reads. The profile shows around 23,000 clones, 26% of them singletons. Prior to thyroid surgery, none of the patients had received any treatment. This sequence joins TRBV20-1 and TRBJ2-5; D is uncertain. This TCR was recovered from a male donor with papillary thyroid cancer or a benign thyroid nodule (not recorded which). Some clones in this sample may be carry-over from other donors' samples. The specimen was blood. The CDR3 DNA follows: TGCAGTGCTAGACTCTCAGGACAAGAGACCCAGTACTTC. This sequence encodes CSARLSGQETQYF.